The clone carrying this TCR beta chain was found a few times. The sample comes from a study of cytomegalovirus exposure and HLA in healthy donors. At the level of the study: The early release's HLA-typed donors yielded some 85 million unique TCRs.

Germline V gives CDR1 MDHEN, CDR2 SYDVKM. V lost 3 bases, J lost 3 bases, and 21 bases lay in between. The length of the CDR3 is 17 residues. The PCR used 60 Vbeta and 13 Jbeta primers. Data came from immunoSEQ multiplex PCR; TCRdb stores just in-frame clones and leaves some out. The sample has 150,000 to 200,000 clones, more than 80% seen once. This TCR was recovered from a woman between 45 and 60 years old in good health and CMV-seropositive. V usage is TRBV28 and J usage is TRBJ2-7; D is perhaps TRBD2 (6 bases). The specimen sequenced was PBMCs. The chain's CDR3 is CASSFFRDLKMSYEQYF. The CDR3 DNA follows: TGTGCCAGCAGTTTTTTCCGGGACTTGAAAATGAGCTACGAGCAGTACTTC.